These 22 T cell receptor beta chains were sequenced from one sample in a study of T cells in Graves' hyperthyroidism and ophthalmopathy. Using RNA transcripts as the source, TCR beta CDR3 regions were amplified. With the HTBI primer set, the TCR CDR3 went through a first round of RT-PCR. TCRdb processed the multiplex PCR reads anew with MiXCR; each CDR3 protein has one entry. This sample has roughly 350,000 distinct CDR3 sequences, with 12% to 15% found just once. Material for sequencing was blood. These receptors all come from a woman aged 35 to 49 with Graves' ophthalmopathy.

This clonotype was detected once. The genes are TRBV5-4 and TRBJ1-4, with a tentative D call TRBD1 (6 bases). The ends were cut back, 4 bases at V and 0 bases at J, with 13 bases in the middle. CDR1 SGHNT and CDR2 YYREEE come from the germline V gene (reference sequence). This CDR3 is 16 amino acids long. CDR3 DNA sequence: TGTGCCAGCAGCCCTGACCCAGGGGCAACTAATGAAAAACTGTTTTTT. This translates into CASSPDPGATNEKLFF.

This clonotype turned up a few times. V usage is TRBV7-6 and J usage is TRBJ2-3; D gene unclear. V was trimmed by 3 bases and J by 2 bases, leaving 9 bases between them. Germline V gene sequence: CDR1 SGHVS, CDR2 FNYEAQ. CDR3 length equals 14 residues. The CDR3 region is CASSFPDDTDTQYF. DNA of the CDR3: TGTGCCAGCAGCTTCCCGGACGACACAGATACGCAGTATTTT.

The J gene is TRBJ1-6, the V gene TRBV5-1; D remains ambiguous. With 2 bases removed from V and 0 bases from J, the gap between germline ends came to 21 bases. Germline lookup yields CDR1 SGHRS and CDR2 YFSETQ. This CDR3 comprises 20 residues. CDR3 protein: CASSLRQVNAQSSYNSPLHF. The CDR3 coding sequence is TGCGCCAGCAGCTTACGGCAGGTGAACGCCCAAAGCTCCTATAATTCACCCCTCCACTTT.

This clonotype came up many times. This chain joins TRBV27 and TRBJ1-5; D is uncertain. The CDR3 has 14 residues. Germline V gives CDR1 MNHEY, CDR2 SMNVEV (reference sequence). V gave up 6 bases and J gave up 2 bases, with 11 bases separating them. CDR3: CASRLGLGNQPQHF. Here the CDR3 DNA reads TGTGCCAGCAGGCTCGGACTGGGCAATCAGCCCCAGCATTTT.

The chain uses TRBV11-3 and TRBJ1-6, with no clear D. V was shortened by 4 bases and J by 5 bases, with 9 bases between the two germline ends. CDR1 is SGHNT and CDR2 is YENEEA in the germline V gene. The CDR3 contains 14 residues. The CDR3 loop reads CASSSDKNNSPLHF. CDR3 DNA sequence: TGTGCCAGCAGCTCCGACAAAAATAATTCACCCCTCCACTTT.

This clonotype turned up a few times. A read error may explain this, as a much larger clone is one base away. This rearrangement joins TRBV19 to TRBJ1-1; D not certain. CDR1 is LNHDA and CDR2 is SQIVND in the germline V gene (reference sequence). The V end was cut by 8 bases, the J end by 8 bases, with 21 bases between. There are 14 residues in the CDR3. Here the CDR3 reads CASGWRSTQGEAFF. DNA of the CDR3: TGTGCCAGTGGTTGGAGGTCGACCCAAGGGGAAGCTTTCTTT. Complete variable domain (other parts from reference TRBV19 and TRBJ1-1): DGGITQSPKYLFRKEGQNVTLSCEQNLNHDAMYWYRQDPGQGLRLIYYSQIVNDFQKGDIAEGYSVSREKKESFPLTVTSAQKNPTAFYLCASGWRSTQGEAFFGQGTRLTVV.

This clonotype was detected many times. The chain carries TRBV6-1 and TRBJ1-1; D is uncertain. Trimming left V 7 bases short and J 1 base short, with 10 bases between. Germline assignment: CDR1 MNHNS and CDR2 SASEGT. The CDR3 covers 13 residues. The CDR3 DNA reads TGTGCCAGCAAAAGGACGCCGAACACTGAAGCTTTCTTT. Its protein product is CASKRTPNTEAFF.

This clonotype was observed at least ten times. This chain's CDR3 is CASSGGGDTEAFF. In nucleotides, the CDR3 is TGTGCCAGCAGCGGGGGAGGGGACACTGAAGCTTTCTTT. This chain uses TRBV6-1 with TRBJ1-1; D may be TRBD1 (5 bases). The V end was cut by 6 bases, the J end by 3 bases, with 11 bases between. Germline-derived CDR1 and CDR2 are MNHNS and SASEGT. This CDR3 has 13 residues.

The CDR3 reads CSVATENGAYGYTF. For the CDR3, the DNA is TGCAGCGTCGCCACAGAGAATGGGGCCTATGGCTACACCTTC. The chain employs TRBV29-1 and TRBJ1-2, with TRBD1 as a possible D gene (5 bases). Trimming left V 6 bases short and J 4 bases short, with 18 bases between. Germline CDR1 reads SQVTM; CDR2 reads ANQGSEA. The CDR3 sequence is 14 residues long.

This clonotype was seen many times. The chain has TRBV28 and TRBJ2-5; 8 bases are a match to TRBD1. The CDR3 sequence is 16 residues long. Germline values: CDR1 MDHEN, CDR2 SYDVKM. V lost 6 bases, J lost 1 base, and 10 bases stayed unmatched. The CDR3 DNA reads as TGTGCCAGCAGGCTTAGACAGGGGCCTGTCCAAGAGACCCAGTACTTC. This gives the protein CASRLRQGPVQETQYF. Full variable domain (missing parts from reference TRBV28 and TRBJ2-5): DVKVTQSSRYLVKRTGEKVFLECVQDMDHENMFWYRQDPGLGLRLIYFSYDVKMKEKGDIPEGYSVSREKKERFSLILESASTNQTSMYLCASRLRQGPVQETQYFGPGTRLLVL.

This clonotype has a count of ten or more. This chain joins TRBV11-1 and TRBJ1-1; D call uncertain. Germline V gives CDR1 SGHAT, CDR2 FQDESV (reference sequence). The V end lost 0 bases, the J end lost 8 bases, and 7 bases lay between the germline ends. This CDR3 has 12 amino acids. The CDR3 loop reads CASSLAGSEAFF. The CDR3, as DNA: TGTGCCAGCAGCTTAGCGGGCAGCGAAGCTTTCTTT.

This clonotype has a count of ten or more. The gene calls are TRBV28 and TRBJ1-5, with D maybe TRBD1 (5 bases). Germline V gives CDR1 MDHEN, CDR2 SYDVKM. V lost 4 bases and J 1 base, leaving 11 bases between the germline ends. There are 15 residues in the CDR3. Here the CDR3 reads CASSYRGGSNQPQHF. CDR3 coding DNA: TGTGCCAGCAGTTATAGGGGAGGGAGCAATCAGCCCCAGCATTTT.

The table lists this clonotype with many counts. The rearrangement uses TRBV7-2 and TRBJ2-7; D remains unclear. Germline V gene data show CDR1 as SGHTA and CDR2 as FQGNSA. V gave up 5 bases and J gave up 2 bases, with 13 bases separating them. This CDR3 spans 14 amino acids. CDR3 DNA sequence: TGTGCCAGCAGCCCCCCGGCCGGACCCTACGAGCAGTACTTC. Protein sequence: CASSPPAGPYEQYF.

There are many counts of this clonotype. CDR3 loop: CAITLSRDLTSYEQYF. DNA for the CDR3: TGTGCCATCACATTATCCCGGGACTTAACCTCCTACGAGCAGTACTTC. The chain links TRBV10-3 to TRBJ2-7, with D possibly matching TRBD2 (6 bases). Germline CDR1 ENHRY, CDR2 SYGVKD. Trimming cost V 7 bases and J 0 bases, with 19 bases left between them. The CDR3 loop spans 16 amino acids.

CDR3 bases: TGTGCCAGCAGCCAGATACAGGGGAACTATGGCTACACCTTC. Translation: CASSQIQGNYGYTF. This chain uses TRBV5-4 with TRBJ1-2; 7 bases line up with TRBD1. Unmatched junction bases numbered 5, after V lost 4 bases and J lost 2 bases. Germline CDR1 SGHNT, CDR2 YYREEE (reference sequence). The CDR3 length is 14 residues.

This clonotype was counted ten times or more. The CDR3 is CASSLGQGVASPLHF. CDR3 DNA: TGTGCCAGCAGCTTGGGACAGGGAGTTGCTTCACCCCTCCACTTT. The J gene is TRBJ1-6, the V gene TRBV2, with 9 bases identical to TRBD1. J gave up 9 bases and V 6 bases, and 9 bases lay outside the gene matches. The length of the CDR3 is 15 residues. Germline loops: CDR1 SNHLY, CDR2 FYNNEI.

This clonotype was seen repeatedly, ten times or more. The chain couples TRBV12-3 or TRBV12-4 to TRBJ2-5; maybe TRBD2 (5 bases). This CDR3 contains 13 residues. Trimming cost V 6 bases and J 5 bases, with 13 bases left between them. This CDR3 is CASSLTPGETQYF. Here the CDR3 DNA reads TGTGCCAGCAGCTTGACCCCGGGGGAGACCCAGTACTTC.

This clonotype was found many times. This chain connects TRBV29-1 to TRBJ2-7; no definite D call. Trimming removed 7 bases from V and 4 bases from J, with 11 bases in between. This CDR3 is 11 amino acids long. Germline values: CDR1 SQVTM, CDR2 ANQGSEA. DNA for the CDR3: TGCAGCGCCCGATTGGCTTACGAGCAGTACTTC. This sequence encodes CSARLAYEQYF.

This clonotype was seen more than once but under ten times. The chain links TRBV15 to TRBJ1-1; D is uncertain. Per the germline V gene, CDR1 is LNHNV and CDR2 is YYDKDF (reference sequence). The V end was cut by 0 bases, the J end by 3 bases, with 17 bases between. The CDR3 has 17 residues. CDR3: CATSRDPGAGSDTEAFF. The DNA of the CDR3 is TGTGCCACCAGCAGAGATCCCGGAGCAGGTTCTGACACTGAAGCTTTCTTT.

In its sample, this clonotype was seen many times. The chain uses TRBV20-1 and TRBJ2-1; 13 bases are a match to TRBD2. The CDR3 has 15 amino acids. With V trimmed by 2 bases and J by 7 bases, 5 bases remained unmatched. Germline V lookup: CDR1 DFQATT, CDR2 SNEGSKA (reference sequence). CDR3 amino acids: CSARPGTSGNNEQFF. The CDR3 DNA reads TGCAGTGCTAGACCCGGGACTAGCGGGAATAATGAGCAGTTCTTC.

This clonotype occurred many times. The gene calls are TRBV7-8 and TRBJ1-3; D is uncertain. This CDR3 is 13 amino acids long. V was trimmed by 3 bases and J by 5 bases, leaving 8 bases between them. Per germline, CDR1 SGHVS and CDR2 FQNEAQ. The CDR3 DNA is TGTGCCAGCAGCTTGGACGGAAGAAACACCATATATTTT. It encodes CASSLDGRNTIYF.

The J gene is TRBJ1-1, the V gene TRBV6-2 or TRBV6-3, with a weak D call TRBD1 (5 bases). V was pared by 1 base and J by 12 bases, with 15 bases between. Germline CDR1 is MNHEY and CDR2 is SVGEGT. This CDR3 is 13 amino acids long. CDR3 coding DNA: TGTGCCAGCAGTTACTTCGGCCGACAGAGAACTTTCTTT. It yields the protein CASSYFGRQRTFF.